This entry lists 27 T cell receptor beta chains sequenced from one sample in a study of neoadjuvant anti-PD-1 for oral cavity cancer. Time point reported: after neoadjuvant nivolumab, at surgical resection. The data were produced by immunoSEQ multiplex PCR, yet TCRdb's version contains in-frame clones alone and is incomplete. The table records 11,000 to 15,000 clones, around 70% of them present only once. The sequencing here drew on PBMCs, taken after nivolumab (anti-PD-1) treatment. Receptors were obtained from a person aged 40-85 years with oral cavity squamous cell carcinoma.

The chain is built from TRBV5-1 and TRBJ2-3; 8 bases agree with TRBD1. The germline gives CDR1 SGHRS, CDR2 YFSETQ. CDR3 size: 17 residues. The J segment lost 3 bases and the V segment lost 2 bases, leaving 11 bases of the junction unmatched. The DNA for the CDR3 is TGCGCCAGCAGCTTAAATAACGGACAGGGTAGAACAGATACGCAGTATTTT. Translating gives CASSLNNGQGRTDTQYF.

V gene TRBV27 combines with J gene TRBJ2-5, with a weak D call TRBD2 (6 bases). The CDR3 has 15 residues. Germline V gives CDR1 MNHEY, CDR2 SMNVEV (reference sequence). Trimming cost V 5 bases and J 1 base, with 14 bases left between them. In DNA form, the CDR3 reads TGTGCCAGCAGTGCAATGCCGGGAGCCCAAGAGACCCAGTACTTC. This encodes CASSAMPGAQETQYF.

The chain employs TRBV5-6 and TRBJ2-4; either TRBD1 or TRBD2 may fit D (5 bases each). There are 17 residues in the CDR3. Germline lookup yields CDR1 SGHDT and CDR2 YYEEEE. V lost 1 base and J 3 bases, leaving 17 bases between the germline ends. The CDR3: CASSLIPAVGVKNIQYF. In DNA form, the CDR3 reads TGTGCCAGCAGCTTGATTCCCGCAGTGGGGGTCAAAAACATTCAGTACTTC.

A remark on this clone: At one end, the junction sequence differs from germline, possibly due to a read error. The chain is built from TRBV7-7 and TRBJ2-7, with unresolved D. CDR1 SSHAT and CDR2 FNYEAQ come from the germline V gene (reference sequence). The CDR3 consists of 14 residues. The CDR3 here is CASSFDLKLYEQYF. The CDR3 nucleotides are TGTGCTAGCAGCTTTGATCTCAAACTCTACGAGCAGTACTTC.

This chain connects TRBV28 to TRBJ1-5; a weak D match, TRBD1 (6 bases). Germline CDR1 and CDR2: MDHEN and SYDVKM. V was cut by 6 bases and J by 0 bases, with 12 bases left in between. CDR3 length: 15 amino acids. CDR3 sequence: CASRAPQGSNQPQHF. The CDR3 nucleotides are TGTGCCAGCAGGGCCCCACAGGGTAGCAATCAGCCCCAGCATTTT.

The V and J genes are TRBV27 and TRBJ1-1; unclear D gene. Trimming took 1 base from V and 6 from J, leaving 9 bases between them. The germline CDR1 and CDR2 sequences are MNHEY and SMNVEV (reference sequence). The CDR3 covers 13 residues. The CDR3 loop is CASSLFPSAEAFF. In nucleotides, the CDR3 is TGTGCCAGCAGTTTATTCCCGTCGGCTGAAGCTTTCTTT.

This clone was seen only once. The chain has TRBV4-2 and TRBJ2-7; 16 nucleotides align to TRBD2. The CDR3 sequence is 19 residues long. Unmatched junction bases numbered 14, after V lost 4 bases and J lost 5 bases. In germline, CDR1 is LGHNA, CDR2 YNFKEQ. The CDR3 DNA is TGTGCCAGCAGCCTCGGAGATGGGACTAGCGGGAGGGCCGTCAACGAGCAGTACTTC. Protein: CASSLGDGTSGRAVNEQYF.

The rearrangement uses TRBV11-1 and TRBJ2-7, with D possibly being TRBD2 (5 bases). This CDR3 is built from 14 residues. V dropped 5 bases and J dropped 2 bases, with 13 bases sitting between them. The germline V gene encodes CDR1 SGHAT and CDR2 FQDESV (reference sequence). CDR3 in DNA: TGTGCCAGCAGCCACTCGACGGGAACCTACGAGCAGTACTTC. As protein: CASSHSTGTYEQYF. Complete variable domain (other parts from reference TRBV11-1 and TRBJ2-7): EAEVAQSPRYKITEKSQAVAFWCDPISGHATLYWYRQILGQGPELLVQFQDESVVDDSQLPKDRFSAERLKGVDSTLKIQPAELGDSAMYLCASSHSTGTYEQYFGPGTRLTVT.

V usage is TRBV6-6 and J usage is TRBJ2-3; the D gene is possibly TRBD2 (5 bases). This CDR3 spans 14 amino acids. Germline lookup yields CDR1 MNHNY and CDR2 SVGAGI (reference sequence). Trimming cost V 2 bases and J 6 bases, with 12 bases left between them. The CDR3 DNA sequence: TGTGCCAGCAGTTACGGTGGGGAGAGCGATACGCAGTATTTT. Its translation: CASSYGGESDTQYF.

This chain joins TRBV2 and TRBJ2-1; D possibly corresponds to TRBD1 (6 bases). The germline V gene has CDR1 SNHLY and CDR2 FYNNEI. The CDR3 length is 15 residues. V lost 6 bases and J 6 bases, leaving 18 bases between the germline ends. CDR3 sequence reads: CASRNRDTFTNEQFF. The CDR3 DNA is TGTGCCAGCAGGAACCGGGACACGTTCACCAATGAGCAGTTCTTC.

The V and J genes are TRBV15 and TRBJ2-1; D call uncertain. CDR1 is LNHNV and CDR2 is YYDKDF in the germline V gene (reference sequence). Trimming removed 4 bases at V and 4 bases at J, with 11 bases between. This CDR3 comprises 14 residues. The CDR3 protein is CATSTKTDYNEQFF. CDR3 nucleotides: TGTGCCACCAGCACCAAAACTGATTACAATGAGCAGTTCTTC.

The chain combines TRBV28 with TRBJ2-7; 10 positions match TRBD2. CDR1 is MDHEN, CDR2 SYDVKM, per germline. The CDR3 loop spans 14 amino acids. Trimming cost V 4 bases and J 2 bases; bases outside gene matches: 2. The CDR3 DNA sequence: TGTGCCAGCAGTTCCGGGACTAGCGCCTACGAGCAGTACTTC. It is translated as CASSSGTSAYEQYF.

About this clone: The junction shows a germline mismatch at one end, possibly a read error. The V call is TRBV19, the J call TRBJ2-1; D gene uncertain. The CDR3 consists of 19 residues. In germline, CDR1 is LNHDA, CDR2 SQIVND (reference sequence). The CDR3 bases are TGTGCCAGTAGTCTAGAACCGAGAGGTGTGTTCGTCGGGTACAATGAGCAGTTCTTC. Amino acid sequence: CASSLEPRGVFVGYNEQFF.

The chain employs TRBV5-1 and TRBJ2-5, with D perhaps TRBD1 (5 bases). This CDR3 contains 16 residues. V lost 0 bases, J lost 3 bases, and 15 bases lay in between. Germline loops: CDR1 SGHRS, CDR2 YFSETQ. The DNA for the CDR3 is TGCGCCAGCAGCTTGGTATTGGGGCTGGGAAAAGAGACCCAGTACTTC. As protein: CASSLVLGLGKETQYF.

This clone was counted only a few times. V and J are TRBV5-1 and TRBJ2-2, with D hard to call. Trimming took off 6 bases at V and 3 bases at J, with 24 bases between the two ends. The germline gives CDR1 SGHRS, CDR2 YFSETQ. This CDR3 has 18 amino acids. The CDR3 nucleotides are TGCGCCAGCACGTACGCCGGACGAAGTGGGAAAGACACCGGGGAGCTGTTTTTT. Translated, it gives CASTYAGRSGKDTGELFF.

The chain couples TRBV19 to TRBJ2-2; 7 bases agree with TRBD2. V dropped 8 bases and J dropped 5; count of bases not matched to a gene: 8. The CDR3 length is 14 residues. Germline V lookup: CDR1 LNHDA, CDR2 SQIVND (reference sequence). CDR3 DNA: TGTGCCAGTTCCTCGGCGGGAGAAACCGGGGAGCTGTTTTTT. It yields the protein CASSSAGETGELFF.

This clone is medium-sized (0.01 to 0.1%) within its sample. The V and J genes are TRBV5-1 and TRBJ2-3; D is unresolved. The CDR3 length is 14 residues. In germline, CDR1 is SGHRS, CDR2 YFSETQ. V lost 0 bases to trimming and J lost 2 bases, with 7 bases between them. The CDR3 DNA is TGCGCCAGCAGCTTGGACGACCTCACAGATACGCAGTATTTT. Translation gives CASSLDDLTDTQYF.

This clone showed up just a few times. This chain joins TRBV28 and TRBJ2-1; 9 bases fit TRBD2. Trimming took 5 bases from V and 5 from J; bases not matched to a gene: 7. The CDR3 loop spans 15 amino acids. The V gene's germline CDR1 is MDHEN and CDR2 SYDVKM. The CDR3 nucleotides are TGTGCCAGCAGTACATCGGGACTAGCAGACAATGAGCAGTTCTTC. Translated: CASSTSGLADNEQFF.

Remarks on this clone: Additional DNA sequences in this sample encode the identical CDR3. This chain joins TRBV30 and TRBJ1-5; D gene ambiguous. CDR3 size: 13 residues. Trimming took 1 base from V and 2 from J, leaving 6 bases between them. Germline V gene sequence: CDR1 GTSNPN, CDR2 SVGIG (reference sequence). The CDR3 DNA is TGTGCCTGGAGTGGGTCGGGCAATCAGCCCCAGCATTTT. As protein: CAWSGSGNQPQHF.

This clone was recorded once. The chain links TRBV29-1 to TRBJ2-3; no reliable D call. This CDR3 has 12 residues. Trimming left V 0 bases short and J 9 bases short, with 10 bases between. CDR1 SQVTM and CDR2 ANQGSEA come from the germline V gene. The CDR3: CSVEDPVRTQYF. In nucleotides, the CDR3 is TGCAGCGTTGAAGATCCAGTCAGAACGCAGTATTTT.

The chain is built from TRBV5-1 and TRBJ1-4; no firm D call. The V and J ends lost 0 bases and 3 bases respectively, with 6 bases between them. Germline loops: CDR1 SGHRS, CDR2 YFSETQ. The CDR3 has 14 amino acids. The CDR3 loop is CASSLGQANEKLFF. Here the CDR3 DNA reads TGCGCCAGCAGCTTGGGCCAGGCTAATGAAAAACTGTTTTTT.

The V call is TRBV6-5, the J call TRBJ2-7; 8 bases fit TRBD1. J lost 6 bases, V lost 6 bases, and 7 bases had no gene match. Germline loops: CDR1 MNHEY, CDR2 SVGAGI. The CDR3 sequence is 13 residues long. This CDR3 is CASRPSQGGEQYF. DNA for the CDR3: TGTGCCAGCAGACCGTCACAGGGGGGCGAGCAGTACTTC.

J is TRBJ1-4 and V is TRBV30; D might be TRBD1 (5 bases). Trimming left V 0 bases short and J 8 bases short, with 13 bases between. The CDR3 has 14 amino acids. Germline V gene data show CDR1 as GTSNPN and CDR2 as SVGIG (reference sequence). CDR3 loop: CAWSVKGAGEKLFF. The CDR3, as DNA: TGTGCCTGGAGTGTAAAAGGGGCGGGGGAAAAACTGTTTTTT.

This chain connects TRBV28 to TRBJ1-4, with 9 nucleotides matching TRBD1. From germline, CDR1 is MDHEN and CDR2 SYDVKM. J lost 4 bases, V lost 4 bases, and 7 bases had no gene match. The CDR3 has 16 residues. The CDR3 DNA is TGTGCCAGCAGTTACGACAGGGGGGGATTTAATGAAAAACTGTTTTTT. It encodes CASSYDRGGFNEKLFF.

This clone was found a few times. The V gene is TRBV6-5, the J gene TRBJ1-3, with no clear D. Trimming took 0 bases from V and 1 from J, leaving 4 bases between them. The CDR3 is 14 residues long. Looked up from germline, CDR1 is MNHEY and CDR2 is SVGAGI. In DNA, the CDR3 is TGTGCCAGCAGTTACTCGACTTCTGGAAACACCATATATTTT. Protein product: CASSYSTSGNTIYF.

The V gene is TRBV5-1, the J gene TRBJ2-1; 7 bases are shared with TRBD1. The J segment lost 0 bases and the V segment lost 4 bases, leaving 7 bases of the junction unmatched. Germline-derived CDR1 and CDR2 are SGHRS and YFSETQ. The CDR3 is made up of 16 amino acids. CDR3 in DNA: TGCGCCAGCAGCCTTGACAGGGTTAGCTCCTACAATGAGCAGTTCTTC. This encodes CASSLDRVSSYNEQFF.

This chain joins TRBV6-5 and TRBJ2-3, with D unresolved. Germline values: CDR1 MNHEY, CDR2 SVGAGI. V lost 6 bases to trimming and J lost 5 bases, with 6 bases between them. The CDR3 totals 11 residues. The CDR3 nucleotides are TGTGCCAGCAGCTGGGGAGATACGCAGTATTTT. Protein product: CASSWGDTQYF.